This record looks at one T cell receptor beta chain sequence and its context. These data originate in a study of OX40 agonist ivuxolimab in advanced cancers. This CDR3 is built from 20 residues. Germline CDR1 is ENHRY and CDR2 is SYGVKD. V dropped 4 bases and J dropped 2; count of bases not matched to a gene: 17. Produced via immunoSEQ multiplex PCR; TCRdb's table is partial and in-frame only. The sample has about 32,000 clones, approximately 85% seen once. This sequence was found in an adult with an advanced solid tumor such as melanoma, head and neck, liver or kidney cancer. The sequenced sample was CD4+ or CD8+ T cells sorted from blood, obtained in a trial of the OX40 agonist ivuxolimab. The chain carries TRBV10-3 and TRBJ1-3, with 10 bases that match TRBD1. This CDR3 is CAISAREEDTGTGAGNTIYF. The CDR3 bases are TGTGCCATCAGTGCTCGTGAGGAGGATACCGGGACAGGGGCTGGAAACACCATATATTTT.